One T cell receptor (beta chain) is described in this entry. Its antigen is not identified. The PCR made use of 60 Vbeta and 13 Jbeta primers. Profiled with immunoSEQ multiplex PCR; TCRdb holds only in-frame clones, not every one. The sample has approximately 100,000 clones; 81% are singletons. This record comes from a study of cytomegalovirus exposure and HLA in healthy donors. Though probably carrying unrecorded immune exposures, donors were nominally healthy at sampling. This CDR3 region has 14 residues. V dropped 4 bases and J dropped 4 bases, with 8 bases sitting between them. Germline lookup yields CDR1 MNHNS and CDR2 SASEGT. Study-level findings and limits: High specificity and sensitivity for cytomegalovirus status were reported for the classifier. Further analysis, carried out later, found HLA-associated TCR beta chains more clonally expanded than equally common other chains. Cytomegalovirus-associated status was assigned to about 180 TCR beta chains.

The chain combines TRBV6-1 with TRBJ2-6; D is possibly TRBD1 (5 bases). Sample: PBMCs. The sequence derives from a man in his forties or fifties in good health and CMV-seronegative. CDR3 loop: CASSAGPGANVLTF. The CDR3 nucleotides read TGTGCCAGCAGTGCAGGGCCCGGGGCCAACGTCCTGACTTTC.